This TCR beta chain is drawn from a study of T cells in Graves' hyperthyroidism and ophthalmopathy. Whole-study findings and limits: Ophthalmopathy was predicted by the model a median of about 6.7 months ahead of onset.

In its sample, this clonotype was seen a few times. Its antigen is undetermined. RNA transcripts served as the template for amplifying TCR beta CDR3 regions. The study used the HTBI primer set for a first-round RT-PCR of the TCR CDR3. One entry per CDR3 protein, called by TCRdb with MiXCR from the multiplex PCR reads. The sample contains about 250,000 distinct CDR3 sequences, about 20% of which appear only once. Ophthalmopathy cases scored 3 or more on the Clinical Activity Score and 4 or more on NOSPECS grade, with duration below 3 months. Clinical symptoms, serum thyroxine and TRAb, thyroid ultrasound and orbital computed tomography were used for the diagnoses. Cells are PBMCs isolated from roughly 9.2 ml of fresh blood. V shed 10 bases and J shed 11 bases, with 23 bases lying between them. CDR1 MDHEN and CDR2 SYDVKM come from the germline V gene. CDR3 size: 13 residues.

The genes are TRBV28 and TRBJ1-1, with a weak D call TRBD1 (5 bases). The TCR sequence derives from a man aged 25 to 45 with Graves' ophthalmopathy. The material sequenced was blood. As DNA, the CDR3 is TGTGCCACCAGCGGGGGGTCGGGGGTTCAGGCTTTCTTT. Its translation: CATSGGSGVQAFF.